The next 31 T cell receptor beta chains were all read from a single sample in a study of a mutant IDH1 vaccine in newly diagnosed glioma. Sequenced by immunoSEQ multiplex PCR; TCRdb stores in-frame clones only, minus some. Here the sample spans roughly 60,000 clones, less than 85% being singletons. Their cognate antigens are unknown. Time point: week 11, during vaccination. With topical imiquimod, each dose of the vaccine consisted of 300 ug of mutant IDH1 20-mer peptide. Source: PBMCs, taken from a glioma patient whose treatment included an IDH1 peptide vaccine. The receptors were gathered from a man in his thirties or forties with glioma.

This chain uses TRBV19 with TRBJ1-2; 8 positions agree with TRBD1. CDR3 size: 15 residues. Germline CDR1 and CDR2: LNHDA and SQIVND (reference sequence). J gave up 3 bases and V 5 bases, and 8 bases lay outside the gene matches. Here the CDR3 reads CASSPQGAGDYGYTF. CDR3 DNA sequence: TGTGCCAGTAGTCCCCAGGGGGCGGGTGACTATGGCTACACCTTC.

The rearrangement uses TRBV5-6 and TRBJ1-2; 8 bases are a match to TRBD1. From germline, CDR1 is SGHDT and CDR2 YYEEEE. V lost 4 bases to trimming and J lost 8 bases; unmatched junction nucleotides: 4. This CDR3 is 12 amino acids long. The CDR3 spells CASSIGTGGYTF. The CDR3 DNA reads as TGTGCCAGCAGCATTGGGACAGGCGGCTACACCTTC. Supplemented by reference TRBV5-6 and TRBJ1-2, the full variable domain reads DAGVTQSPTHLIKTRGQQVTLRCSPKSGHDTVSWYQQALGQGPQFIFQYYEEEERQRGNFPDRFSGHQFPNYSSELNVNALLLGDSALYLCASSIGTGGYTFGSGTRLTVV.

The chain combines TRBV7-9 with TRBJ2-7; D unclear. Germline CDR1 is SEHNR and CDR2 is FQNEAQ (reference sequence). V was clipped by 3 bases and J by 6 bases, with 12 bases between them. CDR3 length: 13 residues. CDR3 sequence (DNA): TGTGCCAGCAGCTTGGCCGGCCAAGGCGAGCAGTACTTC. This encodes CASSLAGQGEQYF. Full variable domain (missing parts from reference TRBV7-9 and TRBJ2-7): DTGVSQNPRHKITKRGQNVTFRCDPISEHNRLYWYRQTLGQGPEFLTYFQNEAQLEKSRLLSDRFSAERPKGSFSTLEIQRTEQGDSAMYLCASSLAGQGEQYFGPGTRLTVT.

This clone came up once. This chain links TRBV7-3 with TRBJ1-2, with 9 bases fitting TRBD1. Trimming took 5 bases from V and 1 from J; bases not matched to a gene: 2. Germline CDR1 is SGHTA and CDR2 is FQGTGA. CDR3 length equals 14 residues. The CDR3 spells CASSKTGGNYGYTF. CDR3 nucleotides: TGTGCCAGCAGCAAGACAGGGGGTAACTATGGCTACACCTTC.

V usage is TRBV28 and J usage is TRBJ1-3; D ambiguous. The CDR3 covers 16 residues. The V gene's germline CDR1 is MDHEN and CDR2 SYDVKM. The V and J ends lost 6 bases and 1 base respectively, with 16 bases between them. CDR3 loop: CASSSLGRFSGNTIYF. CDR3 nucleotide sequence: TGTGCCAGCAGCAGCCTCGGACGGTTTTCTGGAAACACCATATATTTT.

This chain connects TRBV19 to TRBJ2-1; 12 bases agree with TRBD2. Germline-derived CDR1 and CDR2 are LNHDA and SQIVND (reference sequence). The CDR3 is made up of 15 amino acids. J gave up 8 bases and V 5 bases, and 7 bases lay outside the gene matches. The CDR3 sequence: CASSPRLAGAYEQFF. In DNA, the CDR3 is TGTGCCAGTAGTCCCCGACTAGCGGGAGCATATGAGCAGTTCTTC.

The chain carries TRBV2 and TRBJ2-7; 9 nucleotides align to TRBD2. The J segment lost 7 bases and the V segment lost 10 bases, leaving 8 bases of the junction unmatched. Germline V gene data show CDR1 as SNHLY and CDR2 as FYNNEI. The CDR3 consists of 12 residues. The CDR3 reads CATHSGGKEQYF. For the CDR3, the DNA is TGTGCCACCCATAGCGGGGGAAAGGAGCAGTACTTC.

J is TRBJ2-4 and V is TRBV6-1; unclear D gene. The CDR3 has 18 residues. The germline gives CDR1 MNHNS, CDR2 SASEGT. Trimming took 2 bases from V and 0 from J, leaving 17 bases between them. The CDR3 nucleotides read TGTGCCAGCAGTGAAAGGGCGACGAACACACTAGCCAAAAACATTCAGTACTTC. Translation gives CASSERATNTLAKNIQYF.

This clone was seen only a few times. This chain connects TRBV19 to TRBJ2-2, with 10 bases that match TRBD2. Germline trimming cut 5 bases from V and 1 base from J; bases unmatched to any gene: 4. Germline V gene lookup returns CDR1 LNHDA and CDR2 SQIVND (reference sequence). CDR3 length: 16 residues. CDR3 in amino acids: CASSPLAGWNTGELFF. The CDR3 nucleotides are TGTGCCAGTAGTCCACTAGCGGGATGGAACACCGGGGAGCTGTTTTTT. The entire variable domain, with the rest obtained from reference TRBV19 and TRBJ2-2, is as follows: DGGITQSPKYLFRKEGQNVTLSCEQNLNHDAMYWYRQDPGQGLRLIYYSQIVNDFQKGDIAEGYSVSREKKESFPLTVTSAQKNPTAFYLCASSPLAGWNTGELFFGEGSRLTVL.

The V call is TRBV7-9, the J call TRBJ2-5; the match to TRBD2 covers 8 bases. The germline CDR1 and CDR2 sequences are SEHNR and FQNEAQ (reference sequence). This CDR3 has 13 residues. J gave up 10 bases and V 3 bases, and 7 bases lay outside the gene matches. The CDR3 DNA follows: TGTGCCAGCAGCTTCCGGGAGGGCCTAGGCCAGTACTTC. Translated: CASSFREGLGQYF.

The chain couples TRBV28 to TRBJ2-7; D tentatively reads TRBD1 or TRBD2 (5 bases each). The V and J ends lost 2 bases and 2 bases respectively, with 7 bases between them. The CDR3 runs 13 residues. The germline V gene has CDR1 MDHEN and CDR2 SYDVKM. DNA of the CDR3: TGTGCCAGCAGTTTAGTGGGGGCCTACGAGCAGTACTTC. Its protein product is CASSLVGAYEQYF.

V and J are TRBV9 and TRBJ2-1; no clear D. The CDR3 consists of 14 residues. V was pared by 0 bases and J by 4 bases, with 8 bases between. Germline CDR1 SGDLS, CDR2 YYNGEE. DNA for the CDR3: TGTGCCAGCAGCGTAGACCGCCGGTACAATGAGCAGTTCTTC. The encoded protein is CASSVDRRYNEQFF.

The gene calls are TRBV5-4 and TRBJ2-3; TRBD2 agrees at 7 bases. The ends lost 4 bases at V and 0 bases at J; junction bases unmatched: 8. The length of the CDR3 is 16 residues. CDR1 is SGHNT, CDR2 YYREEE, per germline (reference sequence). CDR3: CASSPELRGSTDTQYF. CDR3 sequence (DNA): TGTGCCAGCAGCCCTGAGCTGCGGGGGAGCACAGATACGCAGTATTTT.

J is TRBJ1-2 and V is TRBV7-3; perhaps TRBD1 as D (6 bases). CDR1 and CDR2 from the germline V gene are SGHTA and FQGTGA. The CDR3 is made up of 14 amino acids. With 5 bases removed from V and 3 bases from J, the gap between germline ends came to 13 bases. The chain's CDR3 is CASSPTGNDYGYTF. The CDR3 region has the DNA TGTGCCAGCAGCCCCACAGGGAATGACTATGGCTACACCTTC.

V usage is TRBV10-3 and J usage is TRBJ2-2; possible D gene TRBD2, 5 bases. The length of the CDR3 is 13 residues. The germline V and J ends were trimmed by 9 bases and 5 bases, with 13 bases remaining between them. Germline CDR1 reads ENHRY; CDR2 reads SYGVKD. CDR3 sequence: CAIREGVTGELFF. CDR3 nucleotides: TGTGCCATTCGAGAGGGCGTGACCGGGGAGCTGTTTTTT.

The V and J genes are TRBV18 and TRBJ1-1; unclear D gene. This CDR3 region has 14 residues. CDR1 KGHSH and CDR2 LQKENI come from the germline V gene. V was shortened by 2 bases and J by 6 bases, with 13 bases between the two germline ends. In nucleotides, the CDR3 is TGTGCCAGCTCACCAAGCCTGACGGGTGCTGAAGCTTTCTTT. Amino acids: CASSPSLTGAEAFF.

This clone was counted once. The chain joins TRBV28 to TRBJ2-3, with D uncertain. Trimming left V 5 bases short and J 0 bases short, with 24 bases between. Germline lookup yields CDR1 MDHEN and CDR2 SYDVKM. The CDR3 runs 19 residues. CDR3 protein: CASSPLRTGGKGSTDTQYF. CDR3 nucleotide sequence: TGTGCCAGCAGTCCACTCCGAACGGGTGGGAAGGGCAGCACAGATACGCAGTATTTT.

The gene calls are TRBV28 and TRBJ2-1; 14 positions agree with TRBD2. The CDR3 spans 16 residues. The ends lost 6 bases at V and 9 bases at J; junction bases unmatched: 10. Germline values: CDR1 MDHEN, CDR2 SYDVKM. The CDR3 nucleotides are TGTGCCAGCAGATTGACTAGCGGGGGGGCCTTTGGTGAGCAGTTCTTC. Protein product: CASRLTSGGAFGEQFF.

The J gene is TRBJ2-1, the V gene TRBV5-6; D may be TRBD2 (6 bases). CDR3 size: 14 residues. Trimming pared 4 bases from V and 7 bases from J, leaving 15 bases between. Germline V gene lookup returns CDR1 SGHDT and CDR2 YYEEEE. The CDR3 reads CASSRRGSRNEQFF. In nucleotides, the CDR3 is TGTGCCAGCAGCCGCCGGGGGTCCCGTAATGAGCAGTTCTTC.

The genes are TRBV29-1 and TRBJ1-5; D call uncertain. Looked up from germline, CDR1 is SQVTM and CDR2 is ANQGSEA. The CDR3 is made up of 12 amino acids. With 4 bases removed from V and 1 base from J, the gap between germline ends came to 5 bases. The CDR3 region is CSVGDSNQPQHF. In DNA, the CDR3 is TGCAGCGTTGGAGACAGCAATCAGCCCCAGCATTTT.

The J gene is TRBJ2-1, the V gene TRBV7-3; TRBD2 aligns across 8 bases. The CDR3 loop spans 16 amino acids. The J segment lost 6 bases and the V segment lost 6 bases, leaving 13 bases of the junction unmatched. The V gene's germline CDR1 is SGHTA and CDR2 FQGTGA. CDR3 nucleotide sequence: TGTGCCAGCAGTTCCATCGGGGCTAGCGGGTTCAATGAGCAGTTCTTC. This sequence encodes CASSSIGASGFNEQFF.

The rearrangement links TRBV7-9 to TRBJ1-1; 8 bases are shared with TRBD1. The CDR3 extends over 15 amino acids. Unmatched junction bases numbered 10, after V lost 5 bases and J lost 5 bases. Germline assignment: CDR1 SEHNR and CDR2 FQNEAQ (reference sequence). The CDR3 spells CASSHQSGGRTEAFF. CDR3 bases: TGTGCCAGCAGCCACCAATCAGGGGGCAGGACTGAAGCTTTCTTT.

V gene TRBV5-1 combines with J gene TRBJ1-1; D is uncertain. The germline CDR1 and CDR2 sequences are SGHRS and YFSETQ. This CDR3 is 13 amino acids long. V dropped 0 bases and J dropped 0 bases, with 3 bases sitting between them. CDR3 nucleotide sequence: TGCGCCAGCAGCTTGGGCTTGAACACTGAAGCTTTCTTT. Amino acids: CASSLGLNTEAFF.

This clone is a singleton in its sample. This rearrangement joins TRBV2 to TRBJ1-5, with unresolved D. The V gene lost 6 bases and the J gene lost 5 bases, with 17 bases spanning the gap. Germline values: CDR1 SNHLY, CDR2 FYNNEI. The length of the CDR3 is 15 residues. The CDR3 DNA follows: TGTGCCAGCAGAGGAGTGAGGGCGGGATATCAGCCCCAGCATTTT. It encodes CASRGVRAGYQPQHF.

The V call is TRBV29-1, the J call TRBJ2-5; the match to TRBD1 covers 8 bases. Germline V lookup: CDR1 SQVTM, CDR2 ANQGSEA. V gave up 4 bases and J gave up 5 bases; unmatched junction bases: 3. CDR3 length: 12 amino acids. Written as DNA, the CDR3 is TGCAGCGTTGCAGGGGGCGGGGAGACCCAGTACTTC. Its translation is CSVAGGGETQYF.

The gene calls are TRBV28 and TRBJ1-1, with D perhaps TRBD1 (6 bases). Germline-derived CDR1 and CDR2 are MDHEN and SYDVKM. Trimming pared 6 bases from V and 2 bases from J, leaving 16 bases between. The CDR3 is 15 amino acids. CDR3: CASRELDSYNTEAFF. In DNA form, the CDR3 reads TGTGCCAGCAGGGAATTGGACAGCTACAACACTGAAGCTTTCTTT.

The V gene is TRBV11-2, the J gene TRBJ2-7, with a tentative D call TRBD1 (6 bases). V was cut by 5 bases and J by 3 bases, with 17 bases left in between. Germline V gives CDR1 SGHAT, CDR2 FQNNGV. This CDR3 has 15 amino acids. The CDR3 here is CASSPLQGSRYEQYF. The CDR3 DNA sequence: TGTGCCAGCAGCCCATTACAGGGATCCCGCTACGAGCAGTACTTC. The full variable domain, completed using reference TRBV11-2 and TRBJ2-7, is EAGVAQSPRYKIIEKRQSVAFWCNPISGHATLYWYQQILGQGPKLLIQFQNNGVVDDSQLPKDRFSAERLKGVDSTLKIQPAKLEDSAVYLCASSPLQGSRYEQYFGPGTRLTVT.

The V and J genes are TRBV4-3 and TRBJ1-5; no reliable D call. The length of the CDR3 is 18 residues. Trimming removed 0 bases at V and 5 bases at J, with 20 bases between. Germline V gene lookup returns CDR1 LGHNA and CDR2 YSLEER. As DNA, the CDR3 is TGCGCCAGCAGCCAAGATGCCCTAGGTCTTAAGCACTATCAGCCCCAGCATTTT. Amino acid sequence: CASSQDALGLKHYQPQHF.

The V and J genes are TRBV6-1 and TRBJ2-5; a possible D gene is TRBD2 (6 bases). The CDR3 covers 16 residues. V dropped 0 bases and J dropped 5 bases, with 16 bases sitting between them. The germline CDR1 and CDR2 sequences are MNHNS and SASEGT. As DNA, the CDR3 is TGTGCCAGCAGTGAAGCAAGGGGCGGGACCCGTGAGACCCAGTACTTC. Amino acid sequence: CASSEARGGTRETQYF.

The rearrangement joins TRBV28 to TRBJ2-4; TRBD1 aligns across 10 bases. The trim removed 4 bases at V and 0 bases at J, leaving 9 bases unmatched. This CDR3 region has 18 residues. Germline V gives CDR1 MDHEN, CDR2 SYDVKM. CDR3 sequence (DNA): TGTGCCAGCAGTTCGACAGGGGGCACACTTATAGCCAAAAACATTCAGTACTTC. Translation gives CASSSTGGTLIAKNIQYF. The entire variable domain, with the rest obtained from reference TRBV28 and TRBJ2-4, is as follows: DVKVTQSSRYLVKRTGEKVFLECVQDMDHENMFWYRQDPGLGLRLIYFSYDVKMKEKGDIPEGYSVSREKKERFSLILESASTNQTSMYLCASSSTGGTLIAKNIQYFGAGTRLSVL.

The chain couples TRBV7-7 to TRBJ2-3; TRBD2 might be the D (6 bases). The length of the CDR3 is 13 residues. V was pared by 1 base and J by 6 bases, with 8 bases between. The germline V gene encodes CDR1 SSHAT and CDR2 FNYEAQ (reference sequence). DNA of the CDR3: TGTGCCAGCAGCTTAGGACTAGTGGATACGCAGTATTTT. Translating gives CASSLGLVDTQYF. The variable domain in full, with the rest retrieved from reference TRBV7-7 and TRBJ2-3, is GAGVSQSPRYKVTKRGQDVTLRCDPISSHATLYWYQQALGQGPEFLTYFNYEAQPDKSGLPSDRFSAERPEGSISTLTIQRTEQRDSAMYRCASSLGLVDTQYFGPGTRLTVL.